This TCR beta chain was documented in a study of preoperative IRX-2 immunotherapy in early breast cancer. The sample's treatment: preoperative locoregional IRX-2 cytokine immunotherapy. TCRdb keeps only in-frame clones here, not all; method: immunoSEQ multiplex PCR. The profile covers around 40,000 clones, with roughly 80% appearing a single time and over 1% taken by the ten largest. The sequence derives from a human donor with breast cancer. The sequences come from tumor tissue, collected after IRX-2 immunotherapy.

In DNA form, the CDR3 reads TGTGCCAGCAGCCCCCGGGTCCTCTCCACAGATACGCAGTATTTT. Translation gives CASSPRVLSTDTQYF. This chain uses TRBV11-3 with TRBJ2-3, with D unclear. Germline V gives CDR1 SGHNT, CDR2 YENEEA. Trimming pared 5 bases from V and 2 bases from J, leaving 14 bases between. This CDR3 spans 15 amino acids.